This TCR beta chain comes out of a study of T-cell reconstitution after alpha-beta-depleted transplantation in children. Unique molecular identifiers were used to barcode this TCRbeta library. TCRdb ran MiXCR on the PCR reads and lists one entry per CDR3 protein. Of approximately 510,000 distinct CDR3 sequences listed, 15% to 20% are singletons. The TCR was taken from a human donor who donated a stem cell graft to a child with acute lymphoblastic leukemia. The source was PBMCs from the stem cell graft donor, collected from the stem cell graft.

CDR3 in amino acids: CASSLATFSGNTIYF. CDR3 nucleotide sequence: TGTGCCAGCAGCTTAGCGACGTTCTCTGGAAACACCATATATTTT. V gene TRBV7-9 combines with J gene TRBJ1-3, with D unclear. The germline V gene encodes CDR1 SEHNR and CDR2 FQNEAQ (reference sequence). Trimming cost V 0 bases and J 0 bases, with 6 bases left between them. This CDR3 region has 15 residues.